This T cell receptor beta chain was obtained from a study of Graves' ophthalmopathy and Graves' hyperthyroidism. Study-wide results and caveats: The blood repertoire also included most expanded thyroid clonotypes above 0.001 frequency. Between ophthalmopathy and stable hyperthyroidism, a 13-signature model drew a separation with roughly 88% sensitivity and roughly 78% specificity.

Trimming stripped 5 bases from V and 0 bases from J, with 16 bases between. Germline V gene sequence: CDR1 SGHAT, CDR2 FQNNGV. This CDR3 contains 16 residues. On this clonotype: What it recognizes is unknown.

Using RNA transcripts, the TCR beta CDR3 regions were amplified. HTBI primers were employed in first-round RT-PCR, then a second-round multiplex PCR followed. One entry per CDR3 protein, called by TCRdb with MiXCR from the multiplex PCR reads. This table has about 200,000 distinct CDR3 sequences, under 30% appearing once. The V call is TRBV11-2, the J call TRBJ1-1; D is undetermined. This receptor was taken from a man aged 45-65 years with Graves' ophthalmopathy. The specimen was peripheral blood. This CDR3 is CASSKGHQLMNTEAFF. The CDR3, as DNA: TGTGCCAGCAGCAAAGGCCATCAGCTAATGAACACTGAAGCTTTCTTT.